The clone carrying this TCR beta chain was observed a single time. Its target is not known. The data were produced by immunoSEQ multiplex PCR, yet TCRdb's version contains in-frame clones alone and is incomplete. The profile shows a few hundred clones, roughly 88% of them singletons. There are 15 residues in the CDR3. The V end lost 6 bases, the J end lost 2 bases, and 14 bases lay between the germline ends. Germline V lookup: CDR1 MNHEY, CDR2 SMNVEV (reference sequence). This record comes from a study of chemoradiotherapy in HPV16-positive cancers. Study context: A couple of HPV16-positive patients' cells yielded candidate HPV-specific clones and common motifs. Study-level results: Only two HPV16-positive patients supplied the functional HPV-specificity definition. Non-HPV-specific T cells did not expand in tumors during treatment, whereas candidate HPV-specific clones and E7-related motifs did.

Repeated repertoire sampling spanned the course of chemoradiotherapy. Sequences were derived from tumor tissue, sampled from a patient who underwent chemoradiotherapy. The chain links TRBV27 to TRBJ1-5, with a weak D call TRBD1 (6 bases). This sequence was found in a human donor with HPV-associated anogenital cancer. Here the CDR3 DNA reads TGTGCCAGCAGCCCCGGGGGCAGGGGCAATCAGCCCCAGCATTTT. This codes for CASSPGGRGNQPQHF.